These T cell receptor beta chains were read from a single sample in a study of blood T cell repertoires in COVID-19. TCRdb's table, derived via immunoSEQ multiplex PCR, lists solely in-frame clones and lacks some. Of 250,000 to 300,000 clones in the sample, approximately 90% were seen once. Sequences were obtained from PBMCs or T cells enriched from blood (not recorded which). These receptors all come from a man aged 40-49 years who had recovered from COVID-19. Each CDR3 is given with its conserved first and last residue. Size tells how often a clone was seen (once, few, many) or the class of an expanded clone, and some rows leave it out.

v_gene: TRBV27; j_gene: TRBJ2-3; abundance: -; CDR3aa: CASSLGGLAGSTDTQYF
v_gene: TRBV5-1; j_gene: TRBJ2-3; abundance: -; CDR3aa: CASSRGETTITDTQYF
v_gene: TRBV5-6; j_gene: TRBJ1-1; abundance: -; CDR3aa: CASSLVTGVVTEAFF
v_gene: TRBV19; j_gene: TRBJ2-2; abundance: -; CDR3aa: CASSLGFRGQANTGELFF
v_gene: TRBV4-3; j_gene: TRBJ1-5; abundance: -; CDR3aa: CASSQDGGIDQPQHF
v_gene: TRBV19; j_gene: TRBJ1-6; abundance: -; CDR3aa: CASSEAAYNSPLHF
v_gene: TRBV4-2; j_gene: TRBJ1-5; abundance: -; CDR3aa: CASSQEGTGHSREPQHF
v_gene: TRBV27; j_gene: TRBJ2-1; abundance: once; CDR3aa: CASGGLAGGPLNNEQFF
v_gene: TRBV24-1; j_gene: TRBJ2-2; abundance: -; CDR3aa: CATSRRDRAGTGELFF
v_gene: TRBV7-8; j_gene: TRBJ1-2; abundance: once; CDR3aa: CASSLVSQGTGANYGYTF
v_gene: TRBV19; j_gene: TRBJ1-1; abundance: -; CDR3aa: CASSTPGGPGDGAFF